The following is a T cell receptor beta chain sequence with its context. The antigen it recognizes is unknown. Base qualities were left out, and no much larger clone turns up one base away. The CDR3 regions of human TCRbeta chains were subjected to immunosequencing. The paper's processing steps were these. Repertoire TCRs were matched against a reference library of SARS-CoV-2-specific TCRs generated with the MIRA antigen-specificity platform. Breadth meant the fraction of unique TCRs that were SARS-CoV-2-associated, whereas depth meant the fraction of total T cells that were SARS-CoV-2-associated. Using the MIRA data, each spike-specific TCR was assigned both to the spike region to which the TCR was reactive and to a CD4 or CD8 class. Log10-transformed breadth and depth values were compared by one-way ANOVA with Sidak's multiple comparisons tests. TCRdb re-hosts the immuneACCESS table, in-frame sequences only. Its copies lack some clones; in the studies checked, an unresolved V gene accounts for under half of them, and the cause for the rest is not known. V, J and clone size derive from that table, while D and trimming were established from the DNA sequence. This sample is represented by more than 100,000 clones; 80% to 95% of them were singletons. The ten most abundant clones make up 13% to 15% of the sample.

This sample stems from a study of T cell responses to AZD1222 COVID-19 vaccine (dated by TCRdb to the early 2020s). Looking at the study overall: Because spike-specific TCR depth and breadth did not differ between the two schedules, AZD1222 recipients who got a second dose at roughly 4 weeks were pooled with those who got a second dose at roughly 12 weeks. Trial participants were enrolled by age into subgroups of 18-55, 56-69 and 70-plus years, and around 150, 29 and 61 TCR-sequenced participants, respectively, were included in these subgroups. A total of about 230 trial participants underwent TCR sequencing, of whom roughly 210 received two doses of AZD1222 and about 25 received two doses of the MenACWY control vaccine. The research as a whole found: Epitopes outside the regions mutated in the B.1.351 and B.1.1.7 variants were reportedly recognized by nearly half of the unique spike-specific TCRs. No day 14 peak-response samples were available, so repertoires were characterized only after the peak T cell response. Participants were mostly white British and included more females than males, and it was suggested by the authors that clonal diversity may have been underestimated. CD4 TCRs associated with the vaccine covered the entire spike protein, and the dominant responses were in regions 160-218 and 743-854. The 56-69-year group was small, and its depth increase did not reach significance, likely because of low power. Conclusions about previously exposed vaccinees are limited because only a handful of AZD1222 recipients were SARS-CoV-2 seropositive at baseline. After two AZD1222 doses, spike-specific TCR breadth and depth were significantly higher than at day 0 and than in MenACWY recipients.

Reading the label with the study, this specimen's time point is: baseline before first vaccination. Samples from vaccinated people were obtained from the UK trials COV001 and COV002, which included a single-blind randomized controlled phase 2/3 trial of AZD1222 (ChAdOx1 nCoV-19) in healthy adults. For TCRbeta chain sequencing, PBMC samples from trial participants were taken at day 0 and at day 28 after the second dose. The CDR3 holds 14 amino acids from the cysteine to the phenylalanine. Of the read, only the CDR3 DNA is kept; its 42 bases are in frame from base 1. Relative to germline, V is 7 bases shorter and J is 0 bases shorter, with 13 bases between their ends. CDR1 and CDR2, per the germline V gene, are MNHEY and SVGAGI.

The TCR comes from an adult in good health. The source was peripheral blood, collected on day 0 of AZD1222 vaccination. This chain joins TRBV6-5 to TRBJ2-7; the D segment may tentatively be TRBD1 or TRBD2, each giving 5 matched bases. The DNA is as follows: TGTGCCAGCACTCCCGGGACGGCCTCCTACGAGCAGTACTTC. The encoded protein is CASTPGTASYEQYF.